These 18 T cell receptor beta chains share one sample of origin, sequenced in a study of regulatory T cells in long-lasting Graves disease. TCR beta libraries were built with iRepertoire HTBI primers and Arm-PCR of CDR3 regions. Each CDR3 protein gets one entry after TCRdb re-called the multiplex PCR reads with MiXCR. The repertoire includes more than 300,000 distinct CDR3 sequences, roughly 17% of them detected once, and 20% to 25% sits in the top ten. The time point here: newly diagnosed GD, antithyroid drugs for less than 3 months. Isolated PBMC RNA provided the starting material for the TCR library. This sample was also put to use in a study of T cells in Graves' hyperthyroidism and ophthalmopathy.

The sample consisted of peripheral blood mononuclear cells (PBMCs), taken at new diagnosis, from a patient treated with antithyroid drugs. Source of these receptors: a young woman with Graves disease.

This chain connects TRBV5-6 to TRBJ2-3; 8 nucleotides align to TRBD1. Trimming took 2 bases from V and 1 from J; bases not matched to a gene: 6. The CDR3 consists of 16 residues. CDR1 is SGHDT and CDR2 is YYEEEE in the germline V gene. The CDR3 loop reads CASSLDRGMGTDTQYF. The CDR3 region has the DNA TGTGCCAGCAGCTTAGACAGGGGTATGGGCACAGATACGCAGTATTTT.

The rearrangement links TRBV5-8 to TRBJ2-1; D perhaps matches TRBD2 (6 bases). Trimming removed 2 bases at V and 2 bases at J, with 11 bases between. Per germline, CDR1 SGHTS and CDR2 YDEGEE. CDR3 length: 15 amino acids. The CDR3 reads CASSFKTGAYNEQFF. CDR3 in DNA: TGTGCCAGCAGCTTCAAAACGGGAGCCTACAATGAGCAGTTCTTC.

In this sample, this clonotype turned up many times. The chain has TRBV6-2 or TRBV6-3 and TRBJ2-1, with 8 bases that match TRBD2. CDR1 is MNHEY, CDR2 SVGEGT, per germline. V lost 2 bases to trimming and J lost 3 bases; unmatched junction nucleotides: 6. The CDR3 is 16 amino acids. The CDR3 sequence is CASSYPGTRNYNEQFF. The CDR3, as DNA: TGTGCCAGCAGTTACCCGGGGACTAGAAACTACAATGAGCAGTTCTTC.

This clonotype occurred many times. DNA of the CDR3: TGCAGTGCTCAACGGGGGGACCCCAGGGAGACCCAGTACTTC. Its translation: CSAQRGDPRETQYF. V gene TRBV20-1 combines with J gene TRBJ2-5; 7 bases agree with TRBD2. This CDR3 comprises 14 residues. The germline gives CDR1 DFQATT, CDR2 SNEGSKA (reference sequence). The ends lost 5 bases at V and 5 bases at J; junction bases unmatched: 11.

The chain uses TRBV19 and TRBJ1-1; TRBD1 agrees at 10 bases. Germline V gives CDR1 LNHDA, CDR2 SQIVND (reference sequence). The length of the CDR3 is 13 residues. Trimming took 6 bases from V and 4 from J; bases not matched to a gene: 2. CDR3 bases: TGTGCCAGTAGGGACAGGGGGACCACTGAAGCTTTCTTT. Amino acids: CASRDRGTTEAFF.

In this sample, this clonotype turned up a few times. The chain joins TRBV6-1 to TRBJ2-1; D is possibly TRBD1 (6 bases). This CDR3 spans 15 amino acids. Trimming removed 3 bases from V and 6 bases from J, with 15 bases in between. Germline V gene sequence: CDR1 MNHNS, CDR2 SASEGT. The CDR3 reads CASSEPRGSLNEQFF. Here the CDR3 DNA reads TGTGCCAGCAGTGAGCCTAGGGGGAGCCTCAATGAGCAGTTCTTC.

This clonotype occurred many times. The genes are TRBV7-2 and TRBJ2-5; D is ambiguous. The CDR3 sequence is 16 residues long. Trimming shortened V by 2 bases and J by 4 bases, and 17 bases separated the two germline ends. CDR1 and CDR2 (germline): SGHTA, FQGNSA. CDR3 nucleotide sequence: TGTGCCAGCAGCTTAAGTGTCCCAGCACGAAGAGAGACCCAGTACTTC. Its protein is CASSLSVPARRETQYF.

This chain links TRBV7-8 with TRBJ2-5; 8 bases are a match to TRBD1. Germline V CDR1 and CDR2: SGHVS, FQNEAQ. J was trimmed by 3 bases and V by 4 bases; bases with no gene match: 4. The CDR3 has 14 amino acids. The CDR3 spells CASSSPDREETQYF. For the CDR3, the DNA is TGTGCCAGCAGCTCGCCGGACAGGGAAGAGACCCAGTACTTC.

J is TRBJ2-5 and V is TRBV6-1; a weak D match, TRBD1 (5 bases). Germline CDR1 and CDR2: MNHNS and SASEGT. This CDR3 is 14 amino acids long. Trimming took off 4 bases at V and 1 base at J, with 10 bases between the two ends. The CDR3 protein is CASSVTGPQETQYF. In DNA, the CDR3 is TGTGCCAGCAGTGTAACAGGACCCCAAGAGACCCAGTACTTC.

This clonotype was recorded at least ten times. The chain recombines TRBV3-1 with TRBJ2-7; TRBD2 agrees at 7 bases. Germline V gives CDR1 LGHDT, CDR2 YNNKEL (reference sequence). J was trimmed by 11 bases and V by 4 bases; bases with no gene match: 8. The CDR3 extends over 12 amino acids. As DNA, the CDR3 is TGTGCCAGCAGCCTGGGGAGGGAGGGAAAGTACTTC. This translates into CASSLGREGKYF.

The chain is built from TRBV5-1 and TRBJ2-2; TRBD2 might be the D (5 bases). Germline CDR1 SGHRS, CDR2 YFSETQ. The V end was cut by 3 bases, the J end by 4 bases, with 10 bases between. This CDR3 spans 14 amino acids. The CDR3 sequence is CASSWRRPTGELFF. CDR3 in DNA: TGCGCCAGCAGCTGGAGGAGACCCACCGGGGAGCTGTTTTTT.

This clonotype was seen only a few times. The CDR3 loop is CASSIYITGGNEQYF. The CDR3, as DNA: TGTGCCAGTAGTATATATATAACAGGGGGCAACGAGCAGTACTTC. This rearrangement joins TRBV19 to TRBJ2-7; 9 positions match TRBD1. V lost 2 bases, J lost 5 bases, and 7 bases stayed unmatched. CDR3 length equals 15 residues. Germline assignment: CDR1 LNHDA and CDR2 SQIVND (reference sequence).

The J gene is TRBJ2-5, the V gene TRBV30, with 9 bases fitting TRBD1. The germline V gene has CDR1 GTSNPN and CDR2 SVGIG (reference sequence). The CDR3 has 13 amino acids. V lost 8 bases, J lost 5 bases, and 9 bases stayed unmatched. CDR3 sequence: CASIQGAQETQYF. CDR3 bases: TGTGCCAGTATACAGGGGGCTCAGGAGACCCAGTACTTC.

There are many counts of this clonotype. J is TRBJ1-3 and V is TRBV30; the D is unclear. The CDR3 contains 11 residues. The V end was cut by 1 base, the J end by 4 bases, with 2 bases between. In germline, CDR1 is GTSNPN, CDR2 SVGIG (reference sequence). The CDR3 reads CAWSGGNTIYF. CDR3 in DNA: TGTGCCTGGAGTGGAGGAAACACCATATATTTT.

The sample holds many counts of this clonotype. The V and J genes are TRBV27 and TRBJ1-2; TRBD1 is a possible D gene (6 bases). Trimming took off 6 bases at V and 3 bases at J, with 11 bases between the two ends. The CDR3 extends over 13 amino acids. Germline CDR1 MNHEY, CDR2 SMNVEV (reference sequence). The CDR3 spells CASRRTDDYGYTF. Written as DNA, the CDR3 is TGTGCCAGCAGACGGACAGACGACTATGGCTACACCTTC.

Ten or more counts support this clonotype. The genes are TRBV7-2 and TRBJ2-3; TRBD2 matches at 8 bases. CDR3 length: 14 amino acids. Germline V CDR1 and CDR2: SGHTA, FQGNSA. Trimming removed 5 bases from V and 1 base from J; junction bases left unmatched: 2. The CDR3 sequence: CASSISGGTDTQYF. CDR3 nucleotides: TGTGCCAGCAGCATTAGCGGGGGCACAGATACGCAGTATTTT.

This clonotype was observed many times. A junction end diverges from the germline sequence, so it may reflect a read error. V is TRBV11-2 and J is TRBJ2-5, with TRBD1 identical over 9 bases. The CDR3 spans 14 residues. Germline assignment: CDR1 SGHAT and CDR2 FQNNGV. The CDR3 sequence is CASSLDRGWETQYF. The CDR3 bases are TGTGCCAGCAGCCTAGACAGGGGGTGGGAGACCCAGTACTTC.

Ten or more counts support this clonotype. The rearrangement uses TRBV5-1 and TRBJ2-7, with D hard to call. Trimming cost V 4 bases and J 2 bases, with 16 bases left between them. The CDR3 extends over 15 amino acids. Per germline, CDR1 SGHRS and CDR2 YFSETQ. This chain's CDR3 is CASSPPGQEPYEQYF. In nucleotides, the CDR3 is TGCGCCAGCAGCCCCCCTGGCCAGGAACCCTACGAGCAGTACTTC. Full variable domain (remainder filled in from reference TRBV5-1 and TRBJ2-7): KAGVTQTPRYLIKTRGQQVTLSCSPISGHRSVSWYQQTPGQGLQFLFEYFSETQRNKGNFPGRFSGRQFSNSRSEMNVSTLELGDSALYLCASSPPGQEPYEQYFGPGTRLTVT.